The 20 T cell receptor beta chains below all came from one sample that was sequenced in a study of OX40 agonist ivuxolimab in advanced cancers. Libraries were prepared by immunoSEQ multiplex PCR; TCRdb keeps only in-frame clonotypes and omits some of them. The sample holds some 100,000 clones; around 90% are singletons and the top ten take around 0.16%. The sequences come from CD4+ or CD8+ T cells sorted from blood, collected in a trial of the OX40 agonist ivuxolimab. The receptors were sampled from an adult with an advanced solid tumor such as melanoma, head and neck, liver or kidney cancer.

This clone was recorded a few times. V gene TRBV5-4 combines with J gene TRBJ1-2; D may be TRBD1 (5 bases). CDR1 SGHNT and CDR2 YYREEE come from the germline V gene (reference sequence). The length of the CDR3 is 13 residues. V was cut by 0 bases and J by 9 bases, with 12 bases left in between. CDR3 nucleotide sequence: TGTGCCAGCAGCTTGGGGGGGACGGGACGCTACACCTTC. It translates to CASSLGGTGRYTF.

In this sample, this clone turned up once. The chain couples TRBV5-1 to TRBJ2-1; D may match TRBD1 or TRBD2 (5 bases each). CDR1 is SGHRS and CDR2 is YFSETQ in the germline V gene. The CDR3 is made up of 14 amino acids. Trimming cost V 2 bases and J 9 bases, with 15 bases left between them. The CDR3 DNA follows: TGCGCCAGCAGCTTAGACGGGGTGCAGGGTGAGCAGTTCTTC. This codes for CASSLDGVQGEQFF.

V is TRBV4-1 and J is TRBJ2-2; tentatively, D is TRBD2 (6 bases). V lost 1 base, J lost 6 bases, and 9 bases lay in between. Germline CDR1 and CDR2: MGHRA and YSYEKL. The CDR3 is 14 amino acids. The CDR3 bases are TGCGCCAGCAGCCAAGGCGGGACTTCCGGGGAGCTGTTTTTT. Its translation: CASSQGGTSGELFF.

J is TRBJ1-1 and V is TRBV10-2, with a possible D match to TRBD1 (5 bases). The CDR3 has 12 residues. Per the germline V gene, CDR1 is WSHSY and CDR2 is SAAADI. The ends were cut back, 7 bases at V and 1 base at J, with 7 bases in the middle. This CDR3 reads CASTGENTEAFF. CDR3 nucleotides: TGCGCCAGCACGGGGGAGAACACTGAAGCTTTCTTT.

This chain links TRBV6-4 with TRBJ1-1; no clear D gene. Germline lookup yields CDR1 MRHNA and CDR2 SNTAGT. The V end was cut by 2 bases, the J end by 1 base, with 8 bases between. CDR3 length: 14 amino acids. The chain's CDR3 is CASSDGGQNTEAFF. In nucleotides, the CDR3 is TGTGCCAGCAGTGACGGAGGTCAGAACACTGAAGCTTTCTTT.

This clone was found a few times. The chain is built from TRBV11-2 and TRBJ1-2; D is perhaps TRBD1 (5 bases). This CDR3 comprises 13 residues. Per the germline V gene, CDR1 is SGHAT and CDR2 is FQNNGV. V lost 5 bases to trimming and J lost 2 bases, with 9 bases between them. The CDR3, as DNA: TGTGCCAGCAGCAACCGGGGGAACTATGGCTACACCTTC. Protein product: CASSNRGNYGYTF.

The rearrangement joins TRBV28 to TRBJ2-7; 9 positions match TRBD2. V was pared by 6 bases and J by 3 bases, with 9 bases of the junction left unmatched. The CDR3 is 15 amino acids. Germline V CDR1 and CDR2: MDHEN, SYDVKM. Written as DNA, the CDR3 is TGTGCCAGCAGAATGGGCGGCGGGAGGGTCTACGAGCAGTACTTC. Protein: CASRMGGGRVYEQYF. Full variable domain (rest looked up from reference TRBV28 and TRBJ2-7): DVKVTQSSRYLVKRTGEKVFLECVQDMDHENMFWYRQDPGLGLRLIYFSYDVKMKEKGDIPEGYSVSREKKERFSLILESASTNQTSMYLCASRMGGGRVYEQYFGPGTRLTVT.

The genes are TRBV11-2 and TRBJ2-5; 7 positions agree with TRBD2. The germline V gene encodes CDR1 SGHAT and CDR2 FQNNGV. J was trimmed by 5 bases and V by 5 bases; bases with no gene match: 8. This CDR3 has 14 amino acids. As DNA, the CDR3 is TGTGCCAGCAGCCCGGGCGGGGGTAGGGAGACCCAGTACTTC. Encoded protein: CASSPGGGRETQYF.

The chain carries TRBV9 and TRBJ1-1; no definite D call. Germline V gives CDR1 SGDLS, CDR2 YYNGEE. The CDR3 runs to 15 residues. Deletions cut 4 bases from V and 1 base from J, with 14 bases between. The CDR3 sequence is CASSPHLRGNTEAFF. CDR3 sequence (DNA): TGTGCCAGCAGCCCTCACCTACGGGGGAACACTGAAGCTTTCTTT.

The chain has TRBV19 and TRBJ2-3; D is unresolved. CDR3 length: 13 amino acids. Trimming removed 7 bases from V and 1 base from J, with 9 bases in between. The germline V gene has CDR1 LNHDA and CDR2 SQIVND (reference sequence). CDR3 residues: CASNRHRTDTQYF. The DNA for the CDR3 is TGTGCCAGTAATCGACACCGCACAGATACGCAGTATTTT.

J is TRBJ2-7 and V is TRBV6-6; D is perhaps TRBD2 (5 bases). CDR1 and CDR2 from the germline V gene are MNHNY and SVGAGI (reference sequence). This CDR3 is 15 amino acids long. V was trimmed by 6 bases and J by 1 base, leaving 16 bases between them. The CDR3 coding sequence is TGTGCCAGCAGGCCCCCAGGCAGCGGATCCTACGAGCAGTACTTC. Encoded protein: CASRPPGSGSYEQYF.

The V gene is TRBV6-1, the J gene TRBJ1-6; TRBD1 might be the D (5 bases). This CDR3 spans 14 amino acids. Trimming pared 8 bases from V and 0 bases from J, leaving 8 bases between. CDR1 is MNHNS, CDR2 SASEGT, per germline. For the CDR3, the DNA is TGTGCCAGCGGGGCGGGCTCCTATAATTCACCCCTCCACTTT. Its protein product is CASGAGSYNSPLHF.

The chain is built from TRBV4-1 and TRBJ1-2; D may be TRBD1 (6 bases). Trimming removed 4 bases at V and 1 base at J, with 16 bases between. Germline V lookup: CDR1 MGHRA, CDR2 YSYEKL. The length of the CDR3 is 16 residues. CDR3 amino acids: CASSLFAGDNNYGYTF. CDR3 bases: TGCGCCAGCAGCCTTTTTGCAGGGGACAATAACTATGGCTACACCTTC.

This clone has a handful of counts. The chain couples TRBV28 to TRBJ1-1, with 12 bases lining up with TRBD1. Per germline, CDR1 MDHEN and CDR2 SYDVKM. V lost 8 bases, J lost 6 bases, and 13 bases stayed unmatched. The CDR3 contains 16 residues. CDR3 residues: CASGRGTGGLWAEAFF. In DNA, the CDR3 is TGTGCCAGCGGAAGGGGGACAGGGGGCTTATGGGCTGAAGCTTTCTTT. Supplemented by reference TRBV28 and TRBJ1-1, the full variable domain reads DVKVTQSSRYLVKRTGEKVFLECVQDMDHENMFWYRQDPGLGLRLIYFSYDVKMKEKGDIPEGYSVSREKKERFSLILESASTNQTSMYLCASGRGTGGLWAEAFFGQGTRLTVV.

The chain's CDR3 is CASTVQRGRNEQFF. In DNA form, the CDR3 reads TGCGCCAGCACGGTCCAGCGGGGGAGGAATGAGCAGTTCTTC. V usage is TRBV10-2 and J usage is TRBJ2-1; 8 nucleotides match TRBD2. V trimming: 7 bases; J trimming: 7 bases; junction bases outside the gene matches: 9. The CDR3 extends over 14 amino acids. Germline CDR1 and CDR2: WSHSY and SAAADI.

J is TRBJ1-2 and V is TRBV5-4; the match to TRBD1 covers 7 bases. V lost 0 bases to trimming and J lost 5 bases; unmatched junction nucleotides: 4. The CDR3 covers 14 residues. Germline V lookup: CDR1 SGHNT, CDR2 YYREEE (reference sequence). The CDR3 loop reads CASSLVGQAYGYTF. DNA of the CDR3: TGTGCCAGCAGCTTGGTAGGACAGGCATATGGCTACACCTTC.

The CDR3 DNA reads TGTGCCAGCAGCGTAGAGGCGGGACCCCTGGGTGAGCAGTTCTTC. Translated: CASSVEAGPLGEQFF. V gene TRBV9 combines with J gene TRBJ2-1; TRBD2 is a possible D gene (6 bases). V lost 0 bases, J lost 9 bases, and 16 bases lay in between. CDR3 size: 15 residues. CDR1 and CDR2 from the germline V gene are SGDLS and YYNGEE.

The chain uses TRBV7-3 and TRBJ2-3, with no clear D. Germline values: CDR1 SGHTA, CDR2 FQGTGA. The CDR3 has 12 residues. The V end lost 5 bases, the J end lost 7 bases, and 10 bases lay between the germline ends. CDR3 sequence reads: CASSLKPNTQYF. The CDR3 DNA reads as TGTGCCAGCAGCCTAAAGCCAAATACGCAGTATTTT.

The V gene is TRBV30, the J gene TRBJ2-6; no clear D. This CDR3 contains 13 residues. V dropped 4 bases and J dropped 1 base, with 5 bases sitting between them. Germline CDR1 GTSNPN, CDR2 SVGIG (reference sequence). CDR3 loop: CAWKGSGANVLTF. The DNA for the CDR3 is TGTGCCTGGAAGGGATCTGGGGCCAACGTCCTGACTTTC.

V gene TRBV6-1 combines with J gene TRBJ1-1, with TRBD1 identical over 7 bases. V gave up 3 bases and J gave up 5 bases; unmatched junction bases: 15. Germline lookup yields CDR1 MNHNS and CDR2 SASEGT. The CDR3 runs 17 residues. CDR3 protein: CASSDSIRTGGATEAFF. The CDR3 region has the DNA TGTGCCAGCAGTGATTCTATTCGGACAGGAGGTGCGACTGAAGCTTTCTTT.